This T cell receptor (beta chain) was found in a study of molecular identifiers for immune sequencing clone quantification. For the study at large: The replicate experiment used RNA from roughly 21,000 or 96,000 naive CD8 cells. This RNA was split into five aliquots, and four of them were sequenced. The study, taken as a whole, reports: Clones above 20 RNA copies contained over 98% of effector molecules and under 1% of naive molecules.

Notes on this clonotype: Its antigen is not identified.

TCRdb used MiXCR to reprocess the PCR reads, holding one entry per CDR3 protein. The table has about 640,000 distinct CDR3 sequences, just under 20% seen once; the top ten hold under 0.95%. The CDR3 consists of 16 residues. The germline V gene encodes CDR1 SGHDN and CDR2 FVKESK. The V gene end was trimmed by 1 base and the J gene end by 2 bases; junction bases not matched to a gene: 6. Sequencing was carried out using naive CD8+ T cells from blood, with Jurkat cell RNA spiked in. The subset is: FACS-sorted CD8+CD4-CCR7+CD45RA+ naive T cells. This rearrangement joins TRBV14 to TRBJ2-7; 9 bases agree with TRBD1. This TCR came from a human donor in good health. Some libraries in this study had Jurkat cell RNA spiked in. CDR3 nucleotide sequence: TGTGCCAGCAGCCAAGGACCGGGACAGGGTCCCTACGAGCAGTACTTC. Its protein is CASSQGPGQGPYEQYF.